This passage covers 25 T cell receptor beta chains from one sample sequenced in a study of beta chain features in type 1 diabetes. Sequenced material consisted of expressed TCRB transcripts (all of the isolated RNA was reverse transcribed). Generated by immunoSEQ multiplex PCR, the TCRdb table keeps only in-frame clones and is missing some. The sample has 860,000 or so clones, 15% to 20% seen once; the top ten hold about 0.025%. The sequencing sample was made of naive CD4+ T cells from blood. These receptors were obtained from a woman aged 18-29 years in good health.

CDR3 loop: CASSIRRSHPQAYQYNEQFF. The CDR3 DNA reads as TGCGCCAGCAGCATCAGAAGGTCGCATCCCCAAGCGTACCAATACAATGAGCAGTTCTTC. The genes are TRBV5-1 and TRBJ2-1; the D is unclear. Per the germline V gene, CDR1 is SGHRS and CDR2 is YFSETQ. This CDR3 contains 20 residues. Trimming pared 4 bases from V and 4 bases from J, leaving 30 bases between.

Ten or more counts support this clone. V is TRBV7-9 and J is TRBJ1-4; D unresolved. Germline values: CDR1 SEHNR, CDR2 FQNEAQ (reference sequence). The CDR3 is made up of 13 amino acids. Trimming took 1 base from V and 12 from J, leaving 12 bases between them. The CDR3 sequence: CASSLDVKTELFF. The CDR3 bases are TGTGCCAGCAGCTTAGACGTGAAAACGGAACTGTTTTTT. The whole variable domain, filled in from reference TRBV7-9 and TRBJ1-4, reads DTGVSQNPRHKITKRGQNVTFRCDPISEHNRLYWYRQTLGQGPEFLTYFQNEAQLEKSRLLSDRFSAERPKGSFSTLEIQRTEQGDSAMYLCASSLDVKTELFFGSGTQLSVL.

This clone was counted between two and nine times. The chain carries TRBV18 and TRBJ2-5; D is uncertain. The ends were cut back, 2 bases at V and 4 bases at J, with 11 bases in the middle. The CDR3 is 14 amino acids. Per the germline V gene, CDR1 is KGHSH and CDR2 is LQKENI. Here the CDR3 DNA reads TGTGCCAGCTCACCAGCTTCCGGTATAGAGACCCAGTACTTC. Translation: CASSPASGIETQYF.

The gene calls are TRBV10-3 and TRBJ1-4; TRBD1 aligns across 9 bases. In germline, CDR1 is ENHRY, CDR2 SYGVKD. V dropped 3 bases and J dropped 7; count of bases not matched to a gene: 6. CDR3 length: 15 amino acids. CDR3 DNA sequence: TGTGCCATCAGTGACGGACAGGGGATACGTGAAAAACTGTTTTTT. Protein sequence: CAISDGQGIREKLFF.

The chain employs TRBV11-1 and TRBJ1-1, with TRBD1 identical over 12 bases. The CDR3 consists of 19 residues. Losses at the gene ends were 5 bases for V and 4 bases for J; bases not matched to a gene: 17. Germline V gives CDR1 SGHAT, CDR2 FQDESV (reference sequence). CDR3 coding DNA: TGTGCCAGCAGCAACTGGCCTCGGGACAGGGGGCTTTCGGGCACTGAAGCTTTCTTT. It is translated as CASSNWPRDRGLSGTEAFF.

This chain links TRBV5-6 with TRBJ2-1; perhaps TRBD1 as D (6 bases). Trimming stripped 0 bases from V and 6 bases from J, with 22 bases between. This CDR3 is 18 amino acids long. Germline values: CDR1 SGHDT, CDR2 YYEEEE. CDR3 sequence (DNA): TGTGCCAGCAGCTTGGACAGGGCCGTGTTTGCCAGGATCAATGAGCAGTTCTTC. Amino acid sequence: CASSLDRAVFARINEQFF.

V gene TRBV10-3 combines with J gene TRBJ2-2, with 7 positions matching TRBD2. Germline V gives CDR1 ENHRY, CDR2 SYGVKD. This CDR3 comprises 13 residues. V lost 7 bases to trimming and J lost 4 bases; unmatched junction nucleotides: 3. The CDR3 loop is CAINPGGTGELFF. The CDR3 DNA follows: TGTGCCATCAATCCGGGGGGCACCGGGGAGCTGTTTTTT.

This sequence joins TRBV27 and TRBJ2-7; either TRBD1 or TRBD2 may supply D (6 bases each). V gave up 10 bases and J gave up 9 bases, with 25 bases separating them. The CDR3 is made up of 14 amino acids. CDR1 is MNHEY and CDR2 is SMNVEV in the germline V gene (reference sequence). The chain's CDR3 is CATSGAEGRSPQYF. The CDR3 DNA is TGTGCCACCTCAGGGGCGGAGGGTAGGTCCCCGCAGTACTTC.

The gene calls are TRBV6-5 and TRBJ1-3, with D uncertain. Germline-derived CDR1 and CDR2 are MNHEY and SVGAGI. Trimming shortened V by 0 bases and J by 0 bases, and 9 bases separated the two germline ends. The CDR3 contains 16 residues. The CDR3 bases are TGTGCCAGCAGTTACTCGCAGAGGGTCTCTGGAAACACCATATATTTT. This gives the protein CASSYSQRVSGNTIYF.

The CDR3 reads CASSLVEGTEAFF. The DNA for the CDR3 is TGTGCCAGCAGCTTAGTAGAGGGGACTGAAGCTTTCTTT. This chain connects TRBV7-9 to TRBJ1-1; D is perhaps TRBD1 (5 bases). This CDR3 contains 13 residues. From germline, CDR1 is SEHNR and CDR2 FQNEAQ (reference sequence). The V and J ends lost 1 base and 5 bases respectively, with 8 bases between them.

The chain has TRBV25-1 and TRBJ2-7; 7 bases line up with TRBD1. Germline V gene data show CDR1 as MGHDK and CDR2 as SYGVNS. Trimming took 5 bases from V and 2 from J; bases not matched to a gene: 12. The CDR3 contains 16 residues. The CDR3 here is CASSTRTGAKAYEQYF. In DNA, the CDR3 is TGTGCCAGCAGTACCCGGACAGGAGCAAAAGCCTACGAGCAGTACTTC.

This clone was picked up a small number of times. The V call is TRBV5-1, the J call TRBJ2-2; D is possibly TRBD1 (5 bases). CDR1 is SGHRS, CDR2 YFSETQ, per germline. With 2 bases removed from V and 3 bases from J, the gap between germline ends came to 11 bases. The CDR3 contains 15 residues. The DNA for the CDR3 is TGCGCCAGCAGCTTTCCGGACACCTACACCGGGGAGCTGTTTTTT. Encoded protein: CASSFPDTYTGELFF.

The gene calls are TRBV7-9 and TRBJ2-1; tentatively, D is TRBD2 (6 bases). This CDR3 has 16 residues. Germline loops: CDR1 SEHNR, CDR2 FQNEAQ (reference sequence). V dropped 1 base and J dropped 0 bases, with 10 bases sitting between them. The CDR3 reads CASSLGWRDSYNEQFF. CDR3 in DNA: TGTGCCAGCAGCTTAGGATGGCGGGACTCCTACAATGAGCAGTTCTTC.

In its sample, this clone was seen a few times. The V gene is TRBV5-6, the J gene TRBJ2-3, with a possible D match to TRBD2 (5 bases). This CDR3 is 11 amino acids long. V gave up 4 bases and J gave up 10 bases, with 10 bases separating them. The germline gives CDR1 SGHDT, CDR2 YYEEEE. The CDR3 DNA follows: TGTGCCAGCAGCCGCCTCGGGGCGCAGTATTTT. Its protein product is CASSRLGAQYF.

CDR3 protein: CASSFESYYEQYF. DNA of the CDR3: TGCGCCAGCAGCTTCGAATCCTACTACGAGCAGTACTTC. The rearrangement uses TRBV5-1 and TRBJ2-7; D is unresolved. With 2 bases removed from V and 3 bases from J, the gap between germline ends came to 9 bases. The CDR3 extends over 13 amino acids. Germline-derived CDR1 and CDR2 are SGHRS and YFSETQ.

The V and J genes are TRBV18 and TRBJ1-1; perhaps TRBD1 as D (5 bases). The CDR3 sequence is 12 residues long. V was cut by 2 bases and J by 9 bases, with 10 bases left in between. The germline gives CDR1 KGHSH, CDR2 LQKENI. CDR3 nucleotides: TGTGCCAGCTCACCAAAGGCAGGGCAAGCTTTCTTT. This translates into CASSPKAGQAFF.

The rearrangement joins TRBV6-6 to TRBJ2-5; D perhaps matches TRBD2 (6 bases). Germline V gene lookup returns CDR1 MNHNY and CDR2 SVGAGI (reference sequence). The CDR3 loop spans 14 amino acids. V shed 2 bases and J shed 4 bases, with 11 bases lying between them. CDR3 protein: CASSYEWRAETQYF. In nucleotides, the CDR3 is TGTGCCAGCAGTTACGAATGGAGGGCAGAGACCCAGTACTTC.

There are a few counts of this clone. This sequence joins TRBV7-9 and TRBJ2-5, with D possibly TRBD1 on 6 matching bases. V lost 10 bases, J lost 1 base, and 10 bases lay in between. The germline CDR1 and CDR2 sequences are SEHNR and FQNEAQ (reference sequence). This CDR3 region has 12 residues. The CDR3 sequence: CATGDTQETQYF. For the CDR3, the DNA is TGTGCCACCGGGGACACCCAAGAGACCCAGTACTTC.

The sample holds a few counts of this clone. V and J are TRBV28 and TRBJ2-1, with TRBD2 identical over 9 bases. The CDR3 sequence is 19 residues long. The V segment lost 6 bases and the J segment 0 bases; nucleotides outside the gene matches: 15. The V gene's germline CDR1 is MDHEN and CDR2 SYDVKM. The CDR3 DNA follows: TGTGCCAGCAGCCCTCAAGGACTAGCGAGGGGGAGCTCCTACAATGAGCAGTTCTTC. Translated, it gives CASSPQGLARGSSYNEQFF.

This clone was seen only a few times. The chain carries TRBV19 and TRBJ2-2, with 7 bases lining up with TRBD2. This CDR3 has 15 residues. Trimming cost V 3 bases and J 4 bases; bases outside gene matches: 5. Germline V gene data show CDR1 as LNHDA and CDR2 as SQIVND (reference sequence). The CDR3 region has the DNA TGTGCCAGTAGTATTCTAGCGGCATTCACCGGGGAGCTGTTTTTT. Translating it yields CASSILAAFTGELFF.

This clone was detected a few times. The chain links TRBV19 to TRBJ2-7, with D uncertain. This CDR3 comprises 15 residues. CDR1 LNHDA and CDR2 SQIVND come from the germline V gene (reference sequence). Deletions cut 3 bases from V and 0 bases from J, with 12 bases between. The CDR3 loop is CASSMRPVSSYEQYF. The CDR3, as DNA: TGTGCCAGTAGTATGAGGCCGGTAAGCTCCTACGAGCAGTACTTC.

The chain couples TRBV7-9 to TRBJ2-3; D is unresolved. The CDR3 contains 11 residues. Germline CDR1 is SEHNR and CDR2 is FQNEAQ (reference sequence). V lost 5 bases, J lost 6 bases, and 6 bases lay in between. CDR3 nucleotides: TGTGCCAGCAGCGAGATCGATACGCAGTATTTT. Encoded protein: CASSEIDTQYF.

CDR3 residues: CATAARAGLYEQYF. CDR3 DNA: TGTGCCACAGCAGCTAGGGCAGGTCTCTACGAGCAGTACTTC. V is TRBV7-9 and J is TRBJ2-7; D not resolved. Germline CDR1 is SEHNR and CDR2 is FQNEAQ (reference sequence). This CDR3 has 14 residues. V was cut by 10 bases and J by 3 bases, with 19 bases left in between.

The chain has TRBV15 and TRBJ2-7; 9 bases are shared with TRBD1. J was trimmed by 6 bases and V by 6 bases; bases with no gene match: 9. The germline CDR1 and CDR2 sequences are LNHNV and YYDKDF (reference sequence). The CDR3 sequence is 14 residues long. In DNA form, the CDR3 reads TGTGCCACCAGGCGACCGGGACAGGGTTCCGAGCAGTACTTC. As protein: CATRRPGQGSEQYF.

This clone was counted between two and nine times. The genes are TRBV5-4 and TRBJ2-1; 7 positions match TRBD2. This CDR3 is built from 16 residues. V shed 1 base and J 4 bases; nucleotides not matched to a gene: 8. Germline CDR1 and CDR2: SGHNT and YYREEE (reference sequence). The CDR3 DNA follows: TGTGCCAGCAGCTTGATTGGGAGGGACCAATACAATGAGCAGTTCTTC. It codes for CASSLIGRDQYNEQFF.